This T cell receptor beta chain was sequenced in a study of blood T cell repertoires in COVID-19. Data came from immunoSEQ multiplex PCR; TCRdb stores just in-frame clones and leaves some out. The sample contains approximately 430,000 clones, 80% to 90% of which appear only once. CDR3 length equals 15 residues. Trimming cost V 0 bases and J 3 bases; bases outside gene matches: 0. Germline-derived CDR1 and CDR2 are MGHRA and YSYEKL. Material for sequencing was peripheral blood. The rearrangement links TRBV4-1 to TRBJ2-2; the match to TRBD2 covers 8 bases. The clonotype was recovered from a woman under 40 with active or convalescent COVID-19. CDR3 amino acids: CASSQELADTGELFF. DNA of the CDR3: TGCGCCAGCAGCCAAGAACTAGCGGACACCGGGGAGCTGTTTTTT.